This T cell receptor beta chain was retrieved from a study of T cell clones after liver transplantation. As for the study in general: Standard immunosuppression, with no induction, continued until 12-24 months after transplant. Study-level findings and limits: Post-transplant time points were not standardized, so conclusions are preliminary. In two subjects, few donor cells limited the measurable donor-reactive repertoire. A larger donor-reactive than third-party decline suggested partial antigen-specific deletion.

Method: immunoSEQ multiplex PCR; TCRdb's copy keeps in-frame clones and lacks some. Of 35,000 to 45,000 clones detected, about 86% appear once; the ten largest clones hold 2% to 3%. With respect to this clone: Its antigen is as yet unknown.

CDR3 length equals 17 residues. Germline V gives CDR1 KGHSH, CDR2 LQKENI. J lost 1 base, V lost 6 bases, and 4 bases had no gene match. V and J are TRBV18 and TRBJ2-6; TRBD2 matches at 12 bases. Sequenced material: CD4+ T cells from blood, taken 24 months after liver transplant. This TCR was recovered from a human patient who received a liver transplant. Part of the T cell pool may stem from the graft donor. CDR3 sequence reads: CASSKTSGRSGANVLTF. CDR3 coding DNA: TGTGCCAGCTCGAAGACTAGCGGGAGATCTGGGGCCAACGTCCTGACTTTC.